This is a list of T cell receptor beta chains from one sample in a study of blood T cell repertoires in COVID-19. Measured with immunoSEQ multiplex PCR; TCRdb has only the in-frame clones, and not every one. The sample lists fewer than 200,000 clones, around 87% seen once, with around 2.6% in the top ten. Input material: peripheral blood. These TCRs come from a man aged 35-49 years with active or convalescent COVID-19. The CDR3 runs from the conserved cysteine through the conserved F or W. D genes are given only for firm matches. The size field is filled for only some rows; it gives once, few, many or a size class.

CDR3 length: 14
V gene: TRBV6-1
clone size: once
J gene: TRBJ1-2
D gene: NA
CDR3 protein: CASSEAIGRTGYTF
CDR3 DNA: TGTGCCAGCAGTGAAGCGATCGGGAGAACTGGCTACACCTTC

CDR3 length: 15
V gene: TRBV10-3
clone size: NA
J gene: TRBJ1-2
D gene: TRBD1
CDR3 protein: CAISDGDRVDYGYTF
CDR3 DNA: TGTGCCATCAGTGACGGTGACAGGGTCGACTATGGCTACACCTTC

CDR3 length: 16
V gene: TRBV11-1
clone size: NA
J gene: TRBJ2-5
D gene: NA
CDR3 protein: CASSLSPGSGQETQYF
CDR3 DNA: TGTGCCAGCAGCCTCAGTCCGGGATCAGGCCAAGAGACCCAGTACTTC

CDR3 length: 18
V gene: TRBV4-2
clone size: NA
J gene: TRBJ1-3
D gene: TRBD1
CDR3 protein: CASSQDRGGGPLGNTIYF
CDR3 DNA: TGTGCCAGCAGCCAAGATAGAGGAGGGGGCCCTCTCGGAAACACCATATATTTT

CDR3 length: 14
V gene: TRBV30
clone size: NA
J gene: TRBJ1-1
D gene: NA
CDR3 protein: CAWSVGRSRTEAFF
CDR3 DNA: TGTGCCTGGAGTGTGGGGCGTAGTCGAACTGAAGCTTTCTTT

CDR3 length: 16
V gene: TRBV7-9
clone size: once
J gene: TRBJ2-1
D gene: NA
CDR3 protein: CASSLEWAGGYNEQFF
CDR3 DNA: TGTGCCAGCAGCTTAGAATGGGCAGGGGGGTACAATGAGCAGTTCTTC

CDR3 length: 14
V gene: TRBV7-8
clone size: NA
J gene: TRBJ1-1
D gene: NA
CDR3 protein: CASSLGGYGTEAFF
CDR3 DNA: TGTGCCAGCAGCTTAGGAGGGTACGGGACTGAAGCTTTCTTT

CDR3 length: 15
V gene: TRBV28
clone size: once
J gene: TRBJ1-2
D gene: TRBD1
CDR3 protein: CASTPTTGAAYGYTF
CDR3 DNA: TGTGCCAGCACCCCGACGACAGGGGCTGCCTATGGCTACACCTTC

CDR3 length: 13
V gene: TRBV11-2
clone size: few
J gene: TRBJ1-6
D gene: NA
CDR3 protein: CASSLTAGSPLHF
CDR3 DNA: TGTGCCAGCAGCTTGACTGCGGGCTCACCCCTCCACTTT

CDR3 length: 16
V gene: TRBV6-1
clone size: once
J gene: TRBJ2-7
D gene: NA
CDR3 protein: CASSERGGRTPYEQYF
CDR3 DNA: TGTGCCAGCAGTGAACGCGGCGGGCGGACCCCCTACGAGCAGTACTTC

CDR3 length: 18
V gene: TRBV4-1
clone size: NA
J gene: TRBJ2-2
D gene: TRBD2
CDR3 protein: CASSRAGLAGGLGGELFF
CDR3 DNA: TGCGCCAGCAGCCGCGCGGGACTAGCGGGGGGCTTAGGCGGGGAGCTGTTTTTT

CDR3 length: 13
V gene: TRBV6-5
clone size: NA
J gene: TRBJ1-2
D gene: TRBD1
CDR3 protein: CASNRGPNYGYTF
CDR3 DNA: TGTGCCAGCAACAGGGGGCCCAACTATGGCTACACCTTC

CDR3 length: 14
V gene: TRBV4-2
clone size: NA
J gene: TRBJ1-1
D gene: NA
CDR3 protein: CASSQDPSETEAFF
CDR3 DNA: TGTGCCAGCAGCCAAGATCCGAGTGAGACTGAAGCTTTCTTT

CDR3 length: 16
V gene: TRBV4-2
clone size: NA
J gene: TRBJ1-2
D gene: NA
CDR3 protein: CASSQELRNTNYGYTF
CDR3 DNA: TGTGCCAGCAGCCAAGAGCTCAGGAATACTAACTATGGCTACACCTTC

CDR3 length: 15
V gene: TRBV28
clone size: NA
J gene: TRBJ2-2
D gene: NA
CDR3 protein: CASIPGRANTGELFF
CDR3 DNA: TGTGCCAGCATCCCCGGGCGGGCGAACACCGGGGAGCTGTTTTTT

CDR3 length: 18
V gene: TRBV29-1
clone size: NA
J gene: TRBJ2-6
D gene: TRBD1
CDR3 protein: CSVEERQGLTSGANVLTF
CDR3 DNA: TGCAGCGTTGAAGAAAGACAGGGCTTGACCTCTGGGGCCAACGTCCTGACTTTC

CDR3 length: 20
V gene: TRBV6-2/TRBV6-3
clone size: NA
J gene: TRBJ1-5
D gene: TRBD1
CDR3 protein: CASSYPTGTGGASSNQPQHF
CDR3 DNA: TGTGCCAGCAGTTACCCGACCGGGACAGGGGGCGCGTCCAGCAATCAGCCCCAGCATTTT

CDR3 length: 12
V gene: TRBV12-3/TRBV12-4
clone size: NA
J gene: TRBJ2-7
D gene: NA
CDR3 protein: CASRTDSYEQYF
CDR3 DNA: TGTGCCAGCAGGACTGACTCCTACGAGCAGTACTTC

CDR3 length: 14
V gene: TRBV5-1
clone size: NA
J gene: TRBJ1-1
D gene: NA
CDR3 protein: CASSLAGGLTEAFF
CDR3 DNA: TGCGCCAGCAGCTTGGCGGGGGGGCTCACTGAAGCTTTCTTT

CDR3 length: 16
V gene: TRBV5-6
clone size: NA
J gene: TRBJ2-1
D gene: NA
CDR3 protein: CASTPQGQGKGDEQFF
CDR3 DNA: TGTGCCAGCACCCCCCAGGGCCAGGGAAAAGGCGATGAGCAGTTCTTC

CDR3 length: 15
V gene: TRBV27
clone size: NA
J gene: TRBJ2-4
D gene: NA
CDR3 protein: CASSLGGRGKNIQYF
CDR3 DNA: TGTGCCAGCAGTTTAGGTGGGCGGGGCAAAAACATTCAGTACTTC

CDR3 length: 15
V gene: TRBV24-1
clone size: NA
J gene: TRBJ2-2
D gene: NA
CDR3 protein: CATSGKTDENRGAVF
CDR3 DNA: TGTGCCACCAGTGGAAAGACGGACGAGAACCGGGGAGCTGTTTTT

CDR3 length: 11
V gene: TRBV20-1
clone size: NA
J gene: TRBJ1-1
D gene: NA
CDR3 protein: CSATPTGWAFF
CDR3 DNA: TGCAGTGCTACTCCGACAGGATGGGCTTTCTTT

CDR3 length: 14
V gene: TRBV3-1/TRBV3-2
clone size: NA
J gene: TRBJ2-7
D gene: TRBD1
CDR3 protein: CASSRQGARDEQYF
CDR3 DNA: TGTGCCAGCAGCCGACAGGGGGCACGGGACGAGCAGTACTTC